This entry lists 25 T cell receptor beta chains sequenced from one sample in a study of T cell changes during pregnancy in multiple sclerosis. TCRdb's copy holds only in-frame clones and misses some; the assay was immunoSEQ multiplex PCR. The data show 40,000 to 55,000 clones, with 92% seen just once and 0.7% to 0.9% held by the top ten. Sequencing used CD4+ T cells from peripheral blood mononuclear cells, obtained in the third trimester of pregnancy. The receptors were sampled from a female donor with multiple sclerosis, enrolled in a pregnancy study.

The V gene is TRBV27, the J gene TRBJ2-7; 11 nucleotides align to TRBD1. This CDR3 has 15 amino acids. Germline lookup yields CDR1 MNHEY and CDR2 SMNVEV (reference sequence). Germline trimming cut 5 bases from V and 2 bases from J; bases unmatched to any gene: 5. The CDR3 sequence is CASSPRDRGAYEQYF. CDR3 DNA sequence: TGTGCCAGCAGTCCGAGGGACAGGGGGGCCTACGAGCAGTACTTC.

The chain couples TRBV9 to TRBJ2-1; tentative D call: TRBD2 (5 bases). Germline V gene lookup returns CDR1 SGDLS and CDR2 YYNGEE. With 6 bases removed from V and 6 bases from J, the gap between germline ends came to 16 bases. The CDR3 length is 14 residues. The CDR3 spells CASNHPGIFNEQFF. The CDR3 DNA reads as TGTGCCAGCAACCACCCCGGGATCTTCAATGAGCAGTTCTTC.

The V call is TRBV6-5, the J call TRBJ1-5; D not certain. The CDR3 sequence is 15 residues long. Germline V gene lookup returns CDR1 MNHEY and CDR2 SVGAGI. V was shortened by 5 bases and J by 1 base, with 12 bases between the two germline ends. Here the CDR3 reads CASSLLRGSNQPQHF. CDR3 sequence (DNA): TGTGCCAGCAGTCTTCTTCGGGGAAGCAATCAGCCCCAGCATTTT.

The genes are TRBV7-3 and TRBJ2-1, with D perhaps matching TRBD2 (5 bases). With 3 bases removed from V and 10 bases from J, the gap between germline ends came to 13 bases. Germline assignment: CDR1 SGHTA and CDR2 FQGTGA. CDR3 length: 13 amino acids. The CDR3 spells CASSFGSGEEQFF. The CDR3 DNA sequence: TGTGCCAGCAGCTTCGGCTCCGGGGAGGAGCAGTTCTTC.

The V gene is TRBV10-1, the J gene TRBJ1-6; 8 bases are a match to TRBD1. V lost 7 bases, J lost 1 base, and 9 bases stayed unmatched. This CDR3 spans 17 amino acids. Germline V gene lookup returns CDR1 WNHNN and CDR2 SYGVQD (reference sequence). CDR3 in amino acids: CASTDRGLLSYNSPLHF. The CDR3 nucleotides read TGCGCCAGCACCGACAGGGGATTGTTGTCCTATAATTCACCCCTCCACTTT.

This chain joins TRBV9 and TRBJ1-6; TRBD1 might be the D (6 bases). Trimming stripped 4 bases from V and 6 bases from J, with 17 bases between. CDR1 is SGDLS and CDR2 is YYNGEE in the germline V gene. This CDR3 spans 16 amino acids. In DNA form, the CDR3 reads TGTGCCAGCAGCTTAAATTCAGGGGCGGGTAATTCACCCCTCCACTTT. Translating it yields CASSLNSGAGNSPLHF.

The chain carries TRBV11-1 and TRBJ2-5, with TRBD1 identical over 8 bases. The germline CDR1 and CDR2 sequences are SGHAT and FQDESV (reference sequence). J lost 2 bases, V lost 7 bases, and 3 bases had no gene match. The CDR3 runs to 13 residues. CDR3 sequence reads: CASKGQAQETQYF. CDR3 coding DNA: TGTGCCAGCAAGGGACAGGCGCAAGAGACCCAGTACTTC.

The chain joins TRBV10-3 to TRBJ2-7, with TRBD2 as a possible D gene (7 bases). Trimming took 8 bases from V and 3 from J, leaving 20 bases between them. CDR3 length equals 15 residues. In germline, CDR1 is ENHRY, CDR2 SYGVKD. CDR3 nucleotides: TGTGCCATCGCGGGGGCTGGGGCAAAAAACTACGAGCAGTACTTC. This encodes CAIAGAGAKNYEQYF.

This clone was counted between two and nine times. The chain has TRBV7-2 and TRBJ1-2; perhaps TRBD1 as D (6 bases). Trimming took off 5 bases at V and 5 bases at J, with 9 bases between the two ends. This CDR3 has 12 amino acids. Germline V gives CDR1 SGHTA, CDR2 FQGNSA. The CDR3 bases are TGTGCCAGCAGCCTCGGACAGTATGGCTACACCTTC. This translates into CASSLGQYGYTF.

The J gene is TRBJ1-2, the V gene TRBV29-1, with a tentative D call TRBD1 (5 bases). Between the trimmed V and J ends, which lost 2 bases and 5 bases, there was a span of 21 bases. Germline V CDR1 and CDR2: SQVTM, ANQGSEA. CDR3 size: 16 residues. CDR3 DNA: TGCAGCGTTGAAATGACAGCTAGTAGGAGGGGATATGGCTACACCTTC. It specifies CSVEMTASRRGYGYTF.

The rearrangement links TRBV6-5 to TRBJ1-1, with D tentatively TRBD1 (6 bases). V lost 8 bases and J lost 6, with 16 bases in between. This CDR3 comprises 13 residues. Germline CDR1 and CDR2: MNHEY and SVGAGI. The CDR3 coding sequence is TGTGCCAGCGGACGCCCAGGGGCCCCTGAAGCTTTCTTT. This gives the protein CASGRPGAPEAFF.

The chain couples TRBV7-9 to TRBJ1-2; 7 bases align to TRBD1. Germline V gene lookup returns CDR1 SEHNR and CDR2 FQNEAQ (reference sequence). This CDR3 region has 14 residues. The ends lost 1 base at V and 2 bases at J; junction bases unmatched: 1. The CDR3: CASSLEGANYGYTF. In nucleotides, the CDR3 is TGTGCCAGCAGCTTAGAGGGGGCGAACTATGGCTACACCTTC.

The CDR3 spells CASSNPPGGEQYF. The CDR3 nucleotides are TGTGCCAGCAGCAATCCTCCAGGGGGCGAGCAGTACTTC. The rearrangement joins TRBV7-9 to TRBJ2-7, with 7 bases identical to TRBD1. V dropped 5 bases and J dropped 6; count of bases not matched to a gene: 7. The CDR3 has 13 amino acids. Germline loops: CDR1 SEHNR, CDR2 FQNEAQ (reference sequence).

The chain has TRBV18 and TRBJ2-3; D is unclear. The germline gives CDR1 KGHSH, CDR2 LQKENI. V was clipped by 1 base and J by 2 bases, with 13 bases between them. This CDR3 has 16 residues. The CDR3 sequence: CASSPLAGSSTDTQYF. In nucleotides, the CDR3 is TGTGCCAGCTCACCACTGGCAGGAAGCTCCACAGATACGCAGTATTTT.

J is TRBJ2-7 and V is TRBV5-5, with a possible D match to TRBD2 (6 bases). V was pared by 0 bases and J by 6 bases, with 16 bases between. CDR1 is SGHKS, CDR2 YYEKEE, per germline (reference sequence). The CDR3 loop spans 15 amino acids. CDR3 amino acids: CASSLDGTFAREQYF. The CDR3 DNA reads TGTGCCAGCAGCTTGGACGGGACTTTCGCGCGCGAGCAGTACTTC.

The rearrangement joins TRBV6-1 to TRBJ2-7; no clear D. Germline CDR1 MNHNS, CDR2 SASEGT. The ends were cut back, 4 bases at V and 0 bases at J, with 10 bases in the middle. CDR3 size: 14 residues. The CDR3 nucleotides read TGTGCCAGCAGTGCTACTGTCCTCTCCTACGAGCAGTACTTC. Amino acid sequence: CASSATVLSYEQYF.

The chain combines TRBV7-2 with TRBJ2-7, with 8 bases aligning to TRBD1. The V segment lost 2 bases and the J segment 3 bases; nucleotides outside the gene matches: 6. The germline CDR1 and CDR2 sequences are SGHTA and FQGNSA. The CDR3 is made up of 15 amino acids. This CDR3 reads CASSLIPGQVYEQYF. As DNA, the CDR3 is TGTGCCAGCAGCTTAATTCCGGGACAGGTCTACGAGCAGTACTTC.

This rearrangement joins TRBV7-2 to TRBJ1-5; D gene unclear. V lost 6 bases, J lost 4 bases, and 13 bases lay in between. The germline V gene has CDR1 SGHTA and CDR2 FQGNSA. This CDR3 contains 14 residues. The CDR3 protein is CASRLAGGNQPQHF. The CDR3 DNA is TGTGCCAGCAGGCTTGCGGGAGGGAATCAGCCCCAGCATTTT.

The chain recombines TRBV18 with TRBJ2-7, with 8 positions matching TRBD2. The trim removed 3 bases at V and 7 bases at J, leaving 11 bases unmatched. Germline assignment: CDR1 KGHSH and CDR2 LQKENI. The CDR3 consists of 15 residues. The CDR3 DNA sequence: TGTGCCAGCTCACCGAGCGGGGGTGCGTGGGGTGAGCAGTACTTC. Its protein is CASSPSGGAWGEQYF.

In DNA, the CDR3 is TGTGCCAGCTCCCCTATTGGAAACACCATATATTTT. Its translation: CASSPIGNTIYF. This rearrangement joins TRBV18 to TRBJ1-3; D gene unclear. CDR3 length: 12 residues. V lost 6 bases and J 3 bases, leaving 6 bases between the germline ends. Germline V lookup: CDR1 KGHSH, CDR2 LQKENI.

This chain links TRBV30 with TRBJ1-4; a weak D match, TRBD1 (5 bases). The CDR3 is 15 amino acids. The germline gives CDR1 GTSNPN, CDR2 SVGIG (reference sequence). Trimming took 3 bases from V and 5 from J, leaving 16 bases between them. The CDR3 coding sequence is TGTGCCTGGAGCCCTCTTGGTCGGGGGAATGAAAAACTGTTTTTT. Protein: CAWSPLGRGNEKLFF.

DNA for the CDR3: TGTGCCAGCAGTGAAGCGCGTCTTCTAGATACGCAGTATTTT. Its protein is CASSEARLLDTQYF. The J gene is TRBJ2-3, the V gene TRBV2; no definite D call. Germline CDR1 and CDR2: SNHLY and FYNNEI. Trimming took off 0 bases at V and 5 bases at J, with 9 bases between the two ends. The CDR3 length is 14 residues. The whole variable domain, remainder taken from reference TRBV2 and TRBJ2-3, is EPEVTQTPSHQVTQMGQEVILRCVPISNHLYFYWYRQILGQKVEFLVSFYNNEISEKSEIFDDQFSVERPDGSNFTLKIRSTKLEDSAMYFCASSEARLLDTQYFGPGTRLTVL.

V and J are TRBV5-4 and TRBJ1-2; tentatively, D is TRBD1 (5 bases). The CDR3 consists of 14 residues. Germline V gene data show CDR1 as SGHNT and CDR2 as YYREEE (reference sequence). V dropped 6 bases and J dropped 7 bases, with 19 bases sitting between them. The CDR3 DNA follows: TGTGCCAGCAACTACAAGGGGAATGTGGGTGGCTACACCTTC. Its translation: CASNYKGNVGGYTF.

This chain's CDR3 is CASRRTGDYGYTF. The CDR3, as DNA: TGTGCCAGCAGGCGGACAGGGGACTATGGCTACACCTTC. This rearrangement joins TRBV7-2 to TRBJ1-2, with TRBD1 matching 9 bases. The CDR3 is 13 amino acids. Trimming took 6 bases from V and 3 from J; bases not matched to a gene: 2. CDR1 is SGHTA and CDR2 is FQGNSA in the germline V gene.

This chain connects TRBV15 to TRBJ1-1, with TRBD1 matching over 11 bases. Trimming cost V 0 bases and J 4 bases; bases outside gene matches: 4. Per the germline V gene, CDR1 is LNHNV and CDR2 is YYDKDF (reference sequence). The CDR3 is 16 amino acids. In DNA, the CDR3 is TGTGCCACCAGCAGAGAGGGACAGGGGGTGGGCACTGAAGCTTTCTTT. Translation gives CATSREGQGVGTEAFF.